This TCR beta chain emerged from a study of T-cell memory formation after mild COVID-19. This CDR3 has 14 amino acids. Germline CDR1 SGHRS, CDR2 YFSETQ. With 3 bases removed from V and 8 bases from J, the gap between germline ends came to 12 bases. TCRdb itself ran the 5' RACE reads through MiXCR, one entry per CDR3 protein. Among roughly 300,000 distinct CDR3 sequences listed, about 17% were seen once. The chain links TRBV5-1 to TRBJ1-6, with D perhaps TRBD1 (5 bases). The clonotype was recovered from a man between 18 and 29 years old who had mild COVID-19 (a few samples of this study predate the infection). Cell type and time point are not known. Sequenced input: PBMCs or a T cell subset sorted from them (not recorded which). The CDR3 DNA sequence: TGCGCCAGCAGCTCCGGGACCGTAGATTCACCCCTCCACTTT. Encoded protein: CASSSGTVDSPLHF.